One sample yielded the 20 T cell receptor beta chains listed below, sequenced in a study of technical replicates of blood from a handful of donors. The method was immunoSEQ multiplex PCR; TCRdb's version includes in-frame clones alone and lacks a portion of them. Among over 80,000 clones listed, around 96% were seen once. The sequencing input was T cells isolated from PBMCs. Receptors originate from a human donor in good health.

The chain couples TRBV5-6 to TRBJ2-7; weak D call: TRBD1 (6 bases). V lost 4 bases to trimming and J lost 3 bases, with 8 bases between them. This CDR3 contains 12 residues. Germline lookup yields CDR1 SGHDT and CDR2 YYEEEE. CDR3 region: CASSQDSYEQYF. Here the CDR3 DNA reads TGTGCCAGCAGCCAGGACAGCTACGAGCAGTACTTC.

The V call is TRBV5-4, the J call TRBJ1-4; possibly TRBD1 for D (5 bases). CDR1 is SGHNT and CDR2 is YYREEE in the germline V gene (reference sequence). The length of the CDR3 is 16 residues. V was trimmed by 4 bases and J by 6 bases, leaving 19 bases between them. In DNA form, the CDR3 reads TGTGCCAGCAGCCCATGGCCGAAGGACAACCATGAAAAACTGTTTTTT. Amino acid sequence: CASSPWPKDNHEKLFF.

The chain has TRBV6-1 and TRBJ2-1, with D unclear. Germline assignment: CDR1 MNHNS and CDR2 SASEGT. Trimming shortened V by 2 bases and J by 7 bases, and 9 bases separated the two germline ends. This CDR3 is built from 13 residues. This CDR3 reads CASSESQVNEQFF. The CDR3 DNA reads as TGTGCCAGCAGTGAATCCCAGGTTAATGAGCAGTTCTTC.

The rearrangement uses TRBV28 and TRBJ1-4; possible D gene TRBD1, 6 bases. Germline V gene sequence: CDR1 MDHEN, CDR2 SYDVKM. Trimming removed 5 bases from V and 7 bases from J, with 17 bases in between. This CDR3 is 15 amino acids long. The CDR3 is CASSPSLGRGEKLFF. The CDR3 region has the DNA TGTGCCAGCAGTCCGTCCTTGGGCAGGGGTGAAAAACTGTTTTTT.

The rearrangement uses TRBV7-2 and TRBJ2-7; tentative D call: TRBD2 (6 bases). The V end lost 6 bases, the J end lost 5 bases, and 14 bases lay between the germline ends. The germline V gene has CDR1 SGHTA and CDR2 FQGNSA. This CDR3 comprises 13 residues. The DNA for the CDR3 is TGTGCCAGCAGGCGGGGCTCTCGGGACGAGCAGTACTTC. It is translated as CASRRGSRDEQYF.

The chain combines TRBV4-3 with TRBJ2-2, with 7 positions matching TRBD1. The CDR3 runs to 15 residues. V dropped 0 bases and J dropped 5; count of bases not matched to a gene: 3. Germline values: CDR1 LGHNA, CDR2 YSLEER. As DNA, the CDR3 is TGCGCCAGCAGCCAAGATTACAGGGGAACCGGGGAGCTGTTTTTT. This gives the protein CASSQDYRGTGELFF.

The CDR3 sequence is CSVEVEDSGYHEQYF. The CDR3 nucleotides read TGCAGCGTTGAAGTGGAGGATAGCGGATACCACGAGCAGTACTTC. The V gene is TRBV29-1, the J gene TRBJ2-7; the D gene is possibly TRBD2 (6 bases). Germline CDR1 and CDR2: SQVTM and ANQGSEA. The length of the CDR3 is 15 residues. Trimming took off 1 base at V and 5 bases at J, with 18 bases between the two ends.

The rearrangement joins TRBV30 to TRBJ2-1; 8 nucleotides align to TRBD1. CDR1 GTSNPN and CDR2 SVGIG come from the germline V gene (reference sequence). The CDR3 totals 15 residues. The J segment lost 0 bases and the V segment lost 4 bases, leaving 5 bases of the junction unmatched. The CDR3 region is CAWTRDRSSYNEQFF. The CDR3 coding sequence is TGTGCCTGGACCCGGGACAGGAGCTCCTACAATGAGCAGTTCTTC. Variable domain in full (rest from reference TRBV30 and TRBJ2-1): SQTIHQWPATLVQPVGSPLSLECTVEGTSNPNLYWYRQAAGRGLQLLFYSVGIGQISSEVPQNLSASRPQDRQFILSSKKLLLSDSGFYLCAWTRDRSSYNEQFFGPGTRLTVL.

CDR3 protein: CASSQTIGGTLYEQYF. The CDR3 DNA follows: TGTGCCAGCAGCCAGACAATAGGTGGAACCCTCTACGAGCAGTACTTC. This sequence joins TRBV4-2 and TRBJ2-7; D remains unclear. V was trimmed by 3 bases and J by 3 bases, leaving 18 bases between them. The length of the CDR3 is 16 residues. Germline assignment: CDR1 LGHNA and CDR2 YNFKEQ.

The rearrangement joins TRBV2 to TRBJ1-2; tentatively, D is TRBD1 (6 bases). The germline gives CDR1 SNHLY, CDR2 FYNNEI. V lost 7 bases and J lost 4, with 22 bases in between. The CDR3 is 16 residues long. CDR3 in amino acids: CASIERPLQGPYGYTF. The CDR3 nucleotides are TGTGCCAGCATCGAACGCCCCTTACAGGGACCCTATGGCTACACCTTC.

The J gene is TRBJ1-5, the V gene TRBV7-8; no firm D call. Trimming removed 0 bases at V and 6 bases at J, with 9 bases between. CDR1 is SGHVS, CDR2 FQNEAQ, per germline. CDR3 length: 14 residues. The CDR3 spells CASSLAVVGQPQHF. The CDR3 nucleotides are TGTGCCAGCAGCTTAGCGGTTGTCGGTCAGCCCCAGCATTTT.

The rearrangement uses TRBV11-3 and TRBJ2-7; 8 bases map to TRBD1. This CDR3 contains 13 residues. With V trimmed by 5 bases and J by 3 bases, 3 bases remained unmatched. Germline CDR1 reads SGHNT; CDR2 reads YENEEA. CDR3 in amino acids: CASSRDRLYEQYF. CDR3 bases: TGTGCCAGCAGCCGGGACAGGCTCTACGAGCAGTACTTC.

The genes are TRBV7-9 and TRBJ2-7, with 8 nucleotides matching TRBD1. V lost 3 bases and J lost 5; bases outside the gene matches: 9. The germline V gene encodes CDR1 SEHNR and CDR2 FQNEAQ (reference sequence). The CDR3 is 15 residues long. The CDR3 nucleotides read TGTGCCAGCAGCTTGCAGGACAGGGATGTCGACGAGCAGTACTTC. Protein product: CASSLQDRDVDEQYF.

The V gene is TRBV11-1, the J gene TRBJ2-5; D perhaps matches TRBD1 (6 bases). The CDR3 has 16 amino acids. Trimming stripped 1 base from V and 3 bases from J, with 15 bases between. Germline CDR1 reads SGHAT; CDR2 reads FQDESV (reference sequence). The CDR3 DNA sequence: TGTGCCAGCAGCTTAGGGGGCCGAGGGGGAGAAGAGACCCAGTACTTC. Translating it yields CASSLGGRGGEETQYF.

This chain links TRBV19 with TRBJ2-3; possibly TRBD1 for D (5 bases). CDR1 and CDR2 (germline): LNHDA, SQIVND (reference sequence). The ends were cut back, 5 bases at V and 1 base at J, with 16 bases in the middle. The CDR3 is 16 amino acids. For the CDR3, the DNA is TGTGCCAGTAGTTCCCCCTCCAGGGATGGCACAGATACGCAGTATTTT. It yields the protein CASSSPSRDGTDTQYF.

For this clone: A read error is likely, as this CDR3 ends without the conserved phenylalanine or tryptophan. The DNA is omitted, as the CDR3 cannot be located on it reliably, and the CDR3 follows TCRdb's listing. The V and J genes are TRBV2 and TRBJ2-7; the table calls TRBD1, which could not be checked here. The CDR3 is made up of 14 amino acids, end residues included. The germline CDR1 and CDR2 sequences are SNHLY and FYNNEI. CDR3 protein: CASSVATGGPKLVL.

The chain couples TRBV28 to TRBJ1-5; D is perhaps TRBD1 (6 bases). The CDR3 spans 15 residues. Trimming took off 3 bases at V and 5 bases at J, with 14 bases between the two ends. The germline CDR1 and CDR2 sequences are MDHEN and SYDVKM. In DNA form, the CDR3 reads TGTGCCAGCAGTTTCCCGGAGGACAGATATCAGCCCCAGCATTTT. Protein: CASSFPEDRYQPQHF.

The V call is TRBV28, the J call TRBJ2-3; 9 bases are a match to TRBD2. The junction had 3 bases not matched to a gene; V was cut back by 7 bases and J by 4 bases. Germline V gene data show CDR1 as MDHEN and CDR2 as SYDVKM. The CDR3 sequence is 13 residues long. The CDR3 is CASTIAGADTQYF. DNA for the CDR3: TGTGCCAGCACCATAGCGGGAGCAGATACGCAGTATTTT.

This chain uses TRBV2 with TRBJ2-1; tentative D call: TRBD2 (6 bases). Per the germline V gene, CDR1 is SNHLY and CDR2 is FYNNEI. V was cut by 6 bases and J by 8 bases, with 8 bases left in between. The CDR3 length is 11 residues. The CDR3 region has the DNA TGTGCCAGCAGGGGACTTGATGAGCAGTTCTTC. Its protein product is CASRGLDEQFF.

In regard to this clone: Germline and junction disagree at one end, which may indicate a read error. DNA for the CDR3: TGTGCCAGCAGCGGGATAGGGGTTCTCTTC. Translation gives CASSGIGVLF. V usage is TRBV7-2 and J usage is TRBJ1-2, with a possible D match to TRBD1 (5 bases). Germline CDR1 SGHTA, CDR2 FQGNSA. The CDR3 consists of 10 residues.